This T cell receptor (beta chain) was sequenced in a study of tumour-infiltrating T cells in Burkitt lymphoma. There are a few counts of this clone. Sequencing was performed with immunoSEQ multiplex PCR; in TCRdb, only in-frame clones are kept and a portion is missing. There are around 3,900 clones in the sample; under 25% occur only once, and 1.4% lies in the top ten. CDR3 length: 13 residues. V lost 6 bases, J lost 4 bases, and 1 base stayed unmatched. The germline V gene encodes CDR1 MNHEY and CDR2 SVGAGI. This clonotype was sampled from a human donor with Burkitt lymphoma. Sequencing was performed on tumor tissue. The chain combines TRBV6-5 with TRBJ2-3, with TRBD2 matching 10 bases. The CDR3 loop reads CASRAGGPDTQYF. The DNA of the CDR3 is TGTGCCAGCAGAGCGGGAGGGCCAGATACGCAGTATTTT.